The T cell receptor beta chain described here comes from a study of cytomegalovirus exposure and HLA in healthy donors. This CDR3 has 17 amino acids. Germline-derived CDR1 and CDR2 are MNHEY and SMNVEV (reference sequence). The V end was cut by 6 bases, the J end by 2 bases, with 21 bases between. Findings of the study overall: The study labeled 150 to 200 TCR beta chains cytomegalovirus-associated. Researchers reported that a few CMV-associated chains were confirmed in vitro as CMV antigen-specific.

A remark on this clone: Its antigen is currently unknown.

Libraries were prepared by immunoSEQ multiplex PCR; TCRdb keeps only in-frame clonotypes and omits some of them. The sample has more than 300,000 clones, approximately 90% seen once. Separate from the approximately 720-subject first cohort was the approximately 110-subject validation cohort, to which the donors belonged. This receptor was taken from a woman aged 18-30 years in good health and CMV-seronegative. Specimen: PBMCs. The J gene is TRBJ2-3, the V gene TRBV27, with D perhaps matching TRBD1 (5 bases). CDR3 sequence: CASRLHTGILNTDTQYF. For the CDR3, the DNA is TGTGCCAGCAGACTACATACAGGAATCCTTAACACAGATACGCAGTATTTT.